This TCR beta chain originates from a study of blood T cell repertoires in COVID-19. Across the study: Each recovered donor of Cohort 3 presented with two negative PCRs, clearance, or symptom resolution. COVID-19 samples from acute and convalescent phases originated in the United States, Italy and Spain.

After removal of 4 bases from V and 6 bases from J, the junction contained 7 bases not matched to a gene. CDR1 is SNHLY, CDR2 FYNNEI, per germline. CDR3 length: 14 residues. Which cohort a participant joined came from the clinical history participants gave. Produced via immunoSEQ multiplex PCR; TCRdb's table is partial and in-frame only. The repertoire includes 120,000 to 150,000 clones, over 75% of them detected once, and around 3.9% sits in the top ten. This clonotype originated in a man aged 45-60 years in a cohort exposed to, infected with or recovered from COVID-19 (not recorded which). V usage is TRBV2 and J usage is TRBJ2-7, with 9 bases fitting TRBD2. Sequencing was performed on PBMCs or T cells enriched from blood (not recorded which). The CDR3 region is CASSVASGKGEQYF. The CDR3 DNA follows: TGTGCCAGCAGTGTAGCTAGCGGGAAGGGCGAGCAGTACTTC.